The 20 T cell receptor beta chains below were found in one sample sequenced in a study. Using its own MiXCR run on the 5' RACE reads, TCRdb lists one record per CDR3 protein. The repertoire includes about 41,000 distinct CDR3 sequences, approximately 31% of them detected once, and roughly 4% sits in the top ten. Specimen: memory CD4+ T cells sorted from a lymph node. Subset defined: memory CD4+ T cells, CD4+CD45RO+CD25-. The receptors stem from a female donor with breast cancer.

This clonotype was counted only a few times. The chain has TRBV20-1 and TRBJ2-5, with a possible D match to TRBD2 (7 bases). CDR1 is DFQATT, CDR2 SNEGSKA, per germline (reference sequence). This CDR3 spans 12 amino acids. Trimming pared 5 bases from V and 5 bases from J, leaving 12 bases between. CDR3 protein: CSARGAAETQYF. The CDR3 DNA is TGCAGTGCTCGGGGGGCCGCGGAGACCCAGTACTTC.

The chain combines TRBV27 with TRBJ1-5, with D uncertain. The V gene lost 3 bases and the J gene lost 7 bases, with 7 bases spanning the gap. Germline values: CDR1 MNHEY, CDR2 SMNVEV (reference sequence). The CDR3 length is 12 residues. The CDR3 is CASSLVGQPQHF. The DNA for the CDR3 is TGTGCCAGCAGTTTGGTAGGCCAGCCCCAGCATTTT.

The chain links TRBV5-1 to TRBJ1-1; D unclear. Trimming took off 2 bases at V and 3 bases at J, with 5 bases between the two ends. CDR3 size: 12 residues. Germline V CDR1 and CDR2: SGHRS, YFSETQ. The CDR3 region is CASSFQDTEAFF. CDR3 nucleotides: TGCGCCAGCAGCTTTCAGGACACTGAAGCTTTCTTT.

V is TRBV7-3 and J is TRBJ2-7; D may be TRBD2 (5 bases). This CDR3 contains 13 residues. V lost 5 bases, J lost 7 bases, and 15 bases lay in between. In germline, CDR1 is SGHTA, CDR2 FQGTGA. The CDR3 protein is CASSPENRGEQYF. The CDR3 DNA follows: TGTGCCAGCAGCCCAGAGAACCGAGGGGAGCAGTACTTC.

Details on this clonotype: At one of its ends the junction is not consistent with the germline gene, which may arise from a read error. V and J are TRBV29-1 and TRBJ2-3; D tentatively fits TRBD1 or TRBD2 (5 bases each). Germline CDR1 and CDR2: SQVTM and ANQGSEA. This CDR3 spans 15 amino acids. The CDR3 DNA follows: TGCAGCGTCGAAGGGACGGCGAGGGATACAGATACGCAGTATTTT. Encoded protein: CSVEGTARDTDTQYF.

The DNA of the CDR3 is TGTGCCAGCAGCGTAGAACCCACCGGGGAGGGTGAAGCTTTCTTT. It translates to CASSVEPTGEGEAFF. The V and J genes are TRBV9 and TRBJ1-1; D unclear. V gave up 0 bases and J gave up 7 bases, with 16 bases separating them. The CDR3 has 15 amino acids. Germline loops: CDR1 SGDLS, CDR2 YYNGEE.

This clonotype was seen a few times. The chain is built from TRBV12-3 or TRBV12-4 and TRBJ2-5; no clear D gene. V was trimmed by 5 bases and J by 1 base, leaving 2 bases between them. The CDR3 has 11 residues. The CDR3 is CASSVQETQYF. CDR3 bases: TGTGCCAGCAGTGTCCAAGAGACCCAGTACTTC.

This clonotype was seen a few times. The rearrangement uses TRBV27 and TRBJ2-7; 9 bases agree with TRBD2. This CDR3 contains 15 residues. The V and J ends lost 5 bases and 3 bases, in that order; junction bases with no gene match: 8. CDR1 MNHEY and CDR2 SMNVEV come from the germline V gene (reference sequence). The CDR3 DNA reads as TGTGCCAGCAGTAGAAAAGGACTAGCGAGCTACGAGCAGTACTTC. Its protein is CASSRKGLASYEQYF.

This clonotype was found a few times. The chain has TRBV20-1 and TRBJ2-7; TRBD1 aligns across 8 bases. The germline V gene encodes CDR1 DFQATT and CDR2 SNEGSKA (reference sequence). With V trimmed by 0 bases and J by 3 bases, 7 bases remained unmatched. The CDR3 covers 15 residues. The CDR3 DNA sequence: TGCAGTGCTAGAGATTTGGCAGGGGGCATCTACGAGCAGTACTTC. Protein sequence: CSARDLAGGIYEQYF.

CDR3 nucleotide sequence: TGTGCCAGCAGCTTGTGGGGGGTCACTGAAGCTTTCTTT. Amino acids: CASSLWGVTEAFF. The chain uses TRBV7-9 and TRBJ1-1; TRBD1 is a possible D gene (5 bases). Trimming took off 3 bases at V and 4 bases at J, with 9 bases between the two ends. This CDR3 has 13 residues. Germline V lookup: CDR1 SEHNR, CDR2 FQNEAQ (reference sequence).

The chain uses TRBV12-3 or TRBV12-4 and TRBJ1-4; 10 nucleotides align to TRBD1. The V and J ends lost 2 bases and 7 bases, in that order; junction bases with no gene match: 13. The CDR3 has 18 residues. CDR3 nucleotide sequence: TGTGCCAGCAGTTTATCCGTTTGGGACAGGGGACTCAGTGAAAAACTGTTTTTT. Translated, it gives CASSLSVWDRGLSEKLFF.

This clonotype was found a few times. The chain carries TRBV7-2 and TRBJ2-1; tentative D call: TRBD1 (5 bases). Looked up from germline, CDR1 is SGHTA and CDR2 is FQGNSA. This CDR3 has 15 amino acids. Trimming removed 1 base at V and 7 bases at J, with 14 bases between. CDR3 amino acids: CASSLENRFRNEQFF. CDR3 sequence (DNA): TGTGCCAGCAGCTTAGAGAACAGGTTTCGTAATGAGCAGTTCTTC.

CDR3 in amino acids: CASSLQYTEAFF. CDR3 nucleotides: TGTGCCAGCAGCTTACAGTACACTGAAGCTTTCTTT. The J gene is TRBJ1-1, the V gene TRBV11-2, with no clear D. The CDR3 is 12 amino acids. The V end was cut by 2 bases, the J end by 3 bases, with 4 bases between. Germline values: CDR1 SGHAT, CDR2 FQNNGV.

The V and J genes are TRBV7-9 and TRBJ2-1; D is unresolved. Deletions cut 5 bases from V and 7 bases from J, with 9 bases between. Germline V CDR1 and CDR2: SEHNR, FQNEAQ (reference sequence). The CDR3 consists of 12 residues. CDR3 nucleotides: TGTGCCAGCAGCCAAGGGTGGAATGAGCAGTTCTTC. This encodes CASSQGWNEQFF.

V usage is TRBV18 and J usage is TRBJ2-1; 10 bases align to TRBD1. The V and J ends lost 3 bases and 4 bases, in that order; junction bases with no gene match: 12. This CDR3 has 18 amino acids. Germline CDR1 and CDR2: KGHSH and LQKENI. The DNA of the CDR3 is TGTGCCAGCTCACCCCCCCGCGGAGACAGGGGGCTTTACAATGAGCAGTTCTTC. This sequence encodes CASSPPRGDRGLYNEQFF.

V is TRBV4-3 and J is TRBJ2-3; 13 bases align to TRBD2. J lost 5 bases, V lost 4 bases, and 9 bases had no gene match. The CDR3 consists of 17 residues. In germline, CDR1 is LGHNA, CDR2 YSLEER. For the CDR3, the DNA is TGCGCCAGCAGCCCAGATACCACTAGCGGGGGGGGAGATACGCAGTATTTT. Amino acids: CASSPDTTSGGGDTQYF.

V is TRBV9 and J is TRBJ2-7; 9 bases agree with TRBD1. Germline V lookup: CDR1 SGDLS, CDR2 YYNGEE. CDR3 length: 15 amino acids. Trimming took 2 bases from V and 2 from J; bases not matched to a gene: 5. This CDR3 reads CASSVGGTGPYEQYF. The CDR3 bases are TGTGCCAGCAGCGTCGGCGGGACAGGGCCCTACGAGCAGTACTTC.

This clonotype came up a few times. J is TRBJ2-2 and V is TRBV7-3, with a tentative D call TRBD2 (6 bases). CDR3 length equals 15 residues. Germline assignment: CDR1 SGHTA and CDR2 FQGTGA. Between the trimmed V and J ends, which lost 1 base and 3 bases, there was a span of 9 bases. DNA for the CDR3: TGTGCCAGCAGCTTAATGGGACTGGACACCGGGGAGCTGTTTTTT. This codes for CASSLMGLDTGELFF.

The CDR3 DNA reads as TGTGCCAGCAGCTTAATGGGACAGGGGGCTGCACCCCTCCACTTT. It yields the protein CASSLMGQGAAPLHF. The J gene is TRBJ1-6, the V gene TRBV7-3; the match to TRBD1 covers 12 bases. Trimming took 1 base from V and 11 from J; bases not matched to a gene: 3. This CDR3 has 15 amino acids. Per germline, CDR1 SGHTA and CDR2 FQGTGA.

The V and J genes are TRBV19 and TRBJ2-1; 9 bases align to TRBD1. V shed 1 base and J 3 bases; nucleotides not matched to a gene: 1. The germline V gene has CDR1 LNHDA and CDR2 SQIVND (reference sequence). The CDR3 length is 15 residues. The CDR3 nucleotides read TGTGCCAGTAGTATAGGACAGGGGGACTACAATGAGCAGTTCTTC. Translating it yields CASSIGQGDYNEQFF.